The 5 T cell receptor beta chains reported below all come from one sample, sequenced in a study of CD8 T cells in ankylosing spondylitis (dated by TCRdb to 2016 to 2017). Their antigen targets remain unknown. The paper's findings and limits, for the study overall: A TCR beta motif made up of roughly eight highly homologous amino acid variants appeared to be characteristic of blood from ankylosing spondylitis patients.

Library preparation used 5' RACE. Sequencing relied on an Illumina HiSeq 2500. TCRdb reanalyzed the raw reads on its own, using fastp at Q25 for trimming and MiXCR for clone calling, and kept in-frame beta chains. Duplicate CDR3 protein sequences are folded into a single record with the most common DNA and genes. For this sample there are about 800,000 distinct CDR3 sequences; about 10% appear just once. Approximately 0.5% of the sample is taken by the ten largest. The sequenced sample consisted of blood, either unsorted or a sorted T cell fraction (not recorded which). The receptors stem from a male donor with ankylosing spondylitis.

This clonotype was seen only a few times. The rearrangement links TRBV7-6 to TRBJ1-5; maybe TRBD1 (6 bases). Per germline, CDR1 SGHVS and CDR2 FNYEAQ. V was shortened by 5 bases and J by 5 bases, with 13 bases between the two germline ends. The CDR3 sequence is 14 residues long. The CDR3 nucleotides are TGTGCCAGCAGCCCGCAGGGGAGACATCAGCCCCAGCATTTT. It codes for CASSPQGRHQPQHF.

This clonotype came up many times. J is TRBJ2-5 and V is TRBV20-1; D perhaps matches TRBD2 (7 bases). Germline loops: CDR1 DFQATT, CDR2 SNEGSKA (reference sequence). This CDR3 has 14 residues. Trimming left V 5 bases short and J 5 bases short, with 18 bases between. CDR3: CSAGPGGPRETQYF. The CDR3 DNA is TGCAGTGCTGGCCCCGGGGGGCCTCGGGAGACCCAGTACTTC.

The chain combines TRBV6-5 with TRBJ2-2; D not certain. The CDR3 contains 14 residues. V was clipped by 2 bases and J by 7 bases, with 11 bases between them. CDR1 is MNHEY, CDR2 SVGAGI, per germline. This chain's CDR3 is CASSYPGKNGELFF. CDR3 sequence (DNA): TGTGCCAGCAGTTACCCTGGGAAGAACGGGGAGCTGTTTTTT.

The chain is built from TRBV7-9 and TRBJ1-1, with 9 bases lining up with TRBD1. This CDR3 region has 17 residues. V lost 3 bases, J lost 1 base, and 9 bases stayed unmatched. Germline values: CDR1 SEHNR, CDR2 FQNEAQ (reference sequence). CDR3 residues: CASSFVPGQGPNTEAFF. The CDR3 DNA follows: TGTGCCAGCAGCTTCGTCCCGGGACAGGGACCGAACACTGAAGCTTTCTTT.

This clonotype was observed a few times. Here the CDR3 reads CASSLRGGQWNTEAFF. CDR3 in DNA: TGTGCCAGCAGTCTCCGGGGTGGACAGTGGAACACTGAAGCTTTCTTT. The genes are TRBV12-3 or TRBV12-4 and TRBJ1-1; a possible D gene is TRBD1 (6 bases). Trimming stripped 5 bases from V and 1 base from J, with 17 bases between. This CDR3 has 16 residues.